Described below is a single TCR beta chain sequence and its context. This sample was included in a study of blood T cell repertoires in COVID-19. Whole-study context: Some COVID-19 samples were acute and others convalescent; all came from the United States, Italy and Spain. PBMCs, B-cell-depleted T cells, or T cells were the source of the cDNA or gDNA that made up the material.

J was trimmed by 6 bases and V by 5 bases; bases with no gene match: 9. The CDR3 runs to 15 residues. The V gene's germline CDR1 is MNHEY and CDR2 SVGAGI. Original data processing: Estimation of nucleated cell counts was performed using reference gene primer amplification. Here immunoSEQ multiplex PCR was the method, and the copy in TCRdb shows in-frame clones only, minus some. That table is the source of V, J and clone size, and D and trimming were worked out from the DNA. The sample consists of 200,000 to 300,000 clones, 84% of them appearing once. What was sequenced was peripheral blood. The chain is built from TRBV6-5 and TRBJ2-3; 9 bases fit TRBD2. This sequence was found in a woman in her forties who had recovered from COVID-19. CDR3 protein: CASSPTSGRGDTQYF. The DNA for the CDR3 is TGTGCCAGCAGTCCAACTAGCGGGCGAGGGGATACGCAGTATTTT.